This T cell receptor (beta chain) was identified during a study of Ad26.COV2.S vaccination and SARS-CoV-2 variants. Background on the study: Doses of Ad26.COV2.S were injected into muscle once or twice, 56 days apart. Study-wide results and caveats: Researchers cautioned that TCR breadth and depth analyses may have underestimated total T cell responses.

Treatment reported: 15 to 20 received Ad26.COV2.S at low or high dose, single or two shots; a few received placebo; per-sample allocation not given. The study sampled participants on day 63 after the first vaccine or placebo injection. Boston hosted the donor, who was an adult aged 18-55 years. This CDR3 spans 15 amino acids. Trimming pared 0 bases from V and 14 bases from J, leaving 22 bases between. CDR1 is LGHNA and CDR2 is YSLEER in the germline V gene. The repertoire was sequenced with immunoSEQ multiplex PCR; TCRdb's copy has only in-frame clones and lacks some. The sample has 450,000 to 550,000 clones, 70% to 90% seen once. In the case of this clone: Its specificity is unknown.

This sequence was found in a person between 18 and 65 years old who received the Ad26.COV2.S COVID-19 vaccine or a placebo. The chain carries TRBV4-3 and TRBJ1-2; D is ambiguous. This sample comprised peripheral blood, obtained in a trial of Ad26.COV2.S vaccine versus placebo. The CDR3 nucleotides read TGCGCCAGCAGCCAAGATCTGCGGGAGGGTGGTGAAGGGACCTTC. Residues: CASSQDLREGGEGTF.